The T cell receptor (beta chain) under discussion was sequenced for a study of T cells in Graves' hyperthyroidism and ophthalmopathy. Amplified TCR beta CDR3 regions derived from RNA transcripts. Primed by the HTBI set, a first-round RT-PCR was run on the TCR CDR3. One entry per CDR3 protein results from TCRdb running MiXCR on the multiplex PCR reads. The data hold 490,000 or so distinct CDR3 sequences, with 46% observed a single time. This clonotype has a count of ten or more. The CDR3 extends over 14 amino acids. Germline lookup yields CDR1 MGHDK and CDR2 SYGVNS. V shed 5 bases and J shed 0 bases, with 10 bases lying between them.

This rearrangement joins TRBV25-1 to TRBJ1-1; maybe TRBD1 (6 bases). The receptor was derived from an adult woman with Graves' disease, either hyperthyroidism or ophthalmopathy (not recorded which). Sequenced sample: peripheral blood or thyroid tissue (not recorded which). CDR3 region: CASSKGGLNTEAFF. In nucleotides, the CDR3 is TGTGCCAGCAGTAAGGGGGGATTGAACACTGAAGCTTTCTTT.